The 21 T cell receptor beta chains listed next were all sequenced from one sample in a study of human T cells and chemical hapten exposure. Regarding time point: pre-sensitization, week 0. As for treatment: therapeutic diphenylcyclopropenone sensitization with weekly scalp DPC. TCRdb analysed the RACE reads with MiXCR anew, one entry per CDR3 protein. The top ten hold roughly 4% of the sample, which has 85,000 to 90,000 distinct CDR3 sequences, nearly 10% seen once. The sample consisted of whole blood, taken in connection with sensitization to the hapten diphenylcyclopropenone (DPC). These receptor sequences come from a woman aged 40 to 50 with alopecia areata. Some clones in this sample may be carry-over from other donors' samples.

This clonotype was detected ten times or more. This chain uses TRBV6-5 with TRBJ2-5; the D gene is possibly TRBD2 (5 bases). The germline V gene has CDR1 MNHEY and CDR2 SVGAGI. There are 13 residues in the CDR3. With 4 bases removed from V and 5 bases from J, the gap between germline ends came to 11 bases. The DNA of the CDR3 is TGTGCCAGCAGTTCACTAGTCGGGGAGACCCAGTACTTC. Protein product: CASSSLVGETQYF.

This clonotype was seen many times. This rearrangement joins TRBV6-6 to TRBJ1-3; D is ambiguous. Between the trimmed V and J ends, which lost 6 bases and 3 bases, there was a span of 3 bases. The V gene's germline CDR1 is MNHNY and CDR2 SVGAGI (reference sequence). The CDR3 consists of 11 residues. CDR3 sequence: CASSGGNTIYF. The DNA for the CDR3 is TGTGCCAGCAGCGGTGGAAACACCATATATTTT.

Many counts were recorded for this clonotype. The genes are TRBV3-1 and TRBJ1-5; no firm D call. The ends were cut back, 3 bases at V and 9 bases at J, with 18 bases in the middle. Germline loops: CDR1 LGHDT, CDR2 YNNKEL (reference sequence). This CDR3 region has 15 residues. In DNA, the CDR3 is TGTGCCAGCAGCCATGGGTCGACGGATTCGGGGCCCCAGCATTTT. As protein: CASSHGSTDSGPQHF. The full variable domain, with the rest looked up from reference TRBV3-1 and TRBJ1-5, is DTAVSQTPKYLVTQMGNDKSIKCEQNLGHDTMYWYKQDSKKFLKIMFSYNNKELIINETVPNRFSPKSPDKAHLNLHINSLELGDSAVYFCASSHGSTDSGPQHFGDGTRLSIL.

This chain joins TRBV7-8 and TRBJ2-1; 9 nucleotides align to TRBD1. After removal of 6 bases from V and 4 bases from J, the junction contained 4 bases not matched to a gene. Germline V gene lookup returns CDR1 SGHVS and CDR2 FQNEAQ. The CDR3 spans 14 residues. This CDR3 is CASRTGQGYNEQFF. The CDR3 DNA sequence: TGTGCCAGCAGAACGGGACAGGGTTACAATGAGCAGTTCTTC.

The chain combines TRBV7-2 with TRBJ2-7, with D possibly being TRBD1 (6 bases). Germline V gene lookup returns CDR1 SGHTA and CDR2 FQGNSA. The germline V and J ends were trimmed by 4 bases and 3 bases, with 16 bases remaining between them. The CDR3 extends over 15 amino acids. CDR3 sequence reads: CASSSPQGGHYEQYF. The DNA of the CDR3 is TGTGCCAGCAGCTCACCCCAAGGGGGTCACTACGAGCAGTACTTC.

V gene TRBV28 combines with J gene TRBJ1-6; unclear D gene. Germline loops: CDR1 MDHEN, CDR2 SYDVKM. CDR3 size: 12 residues. Deletions cut 8 bases from V and 9 bases from J, with 11 bases between. In DNA form, the CDR3 reads TGTGCCAGCGAGGAGAAGAGTTCACCCCTCCACTTT. Protein sequence: CASEEKSSPLHF.

This clonotype was observed at least ten times. The chain is built from TRBV6-6 and TRBJ2-4; 9 bases align to TRBD1. The CDR3 covers 15 residues. Germline values: CDR1 MNHNY, CDR2 SVGAGI (reference sequence). V trimming: 10 bases; J trimming: 0 bases; junction bases outside the gene matches: 7. CDR3 region: CATKTGGIAKNIQYF. In DNA form, the CDR3 reads TGTGCCACCAAGACAGGGGGGATAGCCAAAAACATTCAGTACTTC.

The genes are TRBV20-1 and TRBJ2-1; unclear D gene. The V end lost 5 bases, the J end lost 0 bases, and 14 bases lay between the germline ends. Germline CDR1 is DFQATT and CDR2 is SNEGSKA (reference sequence). The CDR3 covers 15 residues. CDR3 nucleotide sequence: TGCAGTGCTGGGCCAGTGGCAGGCTCCTACAATGAGCAGTTCTTC. This codes for CSAGPVAGSYNEQFF.

This clonotype was counted ten times or more. The CDR3 protein is CASSYDSNQPQHF. CDR3 nucleotide sequence: TGTGCCAGCAGCTATGATAGCAATCAGCCCCAGCATTTT. The rearrangement uses TRBV5-5 and TRBJ1-5; D remains ambiguous. V was cut by 3 bases and J by 0 bases, with 4 bases left in between. CDR1 is SGHKS and CDR2 is YYEKEE in the germline V gene (reference sequence). This CDR3 is built from 13 residues.

The rearrangement links TRBV12-3 or TRBV12-4 to TRBJ2-1; TRBD2 agrees at 14 bases. The CDR3 runs to 18 residues. V gave up 4 bases and J gave up 0 bases; unmatched junction bases: 5. The DNA for the CDR3 is TGTGCCAGCAGTTCGGGACTAGCGGGGGAGAGCTCCTACAATGAGCAGTTCTTC. It codes for CASSSGLAGESSYNEQFF.

The chain joins TRBV5-5 to TRBJ1-6; D might be TRBD1 (5 bases). Trimming removed 4 bases from V and 4 bases from J, with 15 bases in between. The CDR3 runs to 16 residues. Looked up from germline, CDR1 is SGHKS and CDR2 is YYEKEE (reference sequence). In DNA form, the CDR3 reads TGTGCCAGCAGCCAAGCGGCAGGGCAATATAATTCACCCCTCCACTTT. Translated: CASSQAAGQYNSPLHF.

The chain uses TRBV15 and TRBJ2-2; D is undetermined. Germline V gene data show CDR1 as LNHNV and CDR2 as YYDKDF (reference sequence). There are 14 residues in the CDR3. The V end lost 1 base, the J end lost 8 bases, and 11 bases lay between the germline ends. Here the CDR3 DNA reads TGTGCCACCAGCAGAGGCTTTCCATATGGGGAGCTGTTTTTT. Amino acid sequence: CATSRGFPYGELFF.

The table lists this clonotype with many counts. The chain links TRBV21-1 to TRBJ1-5; TRBD1 is the table's D call and was not checked against the DNA. TRBV21-1 is listed as a pseudogene. This CDR3 has 15 residues. The CDR3 region has the DNA TGTGCCAGCAGCAAAGCGGAGTCAGGGTATCAGCCCCAGCATTTT. Protein: CASSKAESGYQPQHF.

This clonotype was seen only a few times. The chain combines TRBV2 with TRBJ2-3; a weak D match, TRBD1 (6 bases). The germline V and J ends were trimmed by 6 bases and 4 bases, with 8 bases remaining between them. Germline lookup yields CDR1 SNHLY and CDR2 FYNNEI. This CDR3 comprises 12 residues. CDR3 in amino acids: CASRGTPDTQYF. The CDR3 DNA reads TGTGCCAGCAGGGGGACACCAGATACGCAGTATTTT.

The chain employs TRBV4-3 and TRBJ1-5, with D hard to call. Germline V CDR1 and CDR2: LGHNA, YSLEER. The ends were cut back, 4 bases at V and 2 bases at J, with 12 bases in the middle. CDR3 length equals 15 residues. The CDR3 bases are TGCGCCAGCAGCCGGGAATGGTCGGGCAATCAGCCCCAGCATTTT. The encoded protein is CASSREWSGNQPQHF.

The chain combines TRBV9 with TRBJ2-5; TRBD2 matches 12 bases. V was clipped by 2 bases and J by 2 bases; unmatched bases: 4. This CDR3 is 16 amino acids long. CDR1 is SGDLS and CDR2 is YYNGEE in the germline V gene. The CDR3 nucleotides are TGTGCCAGCAGCGTGGGTGGGACTAGCGGGCAAGAGACCCAGTACTTC. Encoded protein: CASSVGGTSGQETQYF.

This clonotype was found a few times. This rearrangement joins TRBV9 to TRBJ1-2, with a possible D match to TRBD1 (6 bases). CDR1 is SGDLS and CDR2 is YYNGEE in the germline V gene. The CDR3 is 14 amino acids. V was cut by 0 bases and J by 3 bases, with 9 bases left in between. CDR3 amino acids: CASSVAGGDYGYTF. The CDR3 DNA reads TGTGCCAGCAGCGTAGCTGGGGGCGACTATGGCTACACCTTC.

A note on this clonotype: A much larger clone differs from this one at a single base, so this may be a read error. CDR3: CASRQGRASYGYIF. Here the CDR3 DNA reads TGTGCCAGCAGGCAAGGGAGGGCCAGCTATGGCTACATCTTC. The chain has TRBV28 and TRBJ1-2, with D uncertain. Germline assignment: CDR1 MDHEN and CDR2 SYDVKM. The CDR3 is 14 residues long.

This rearrangement joins TRBV3-1 to TRBJ1-5; D is uncertain. V dropped 1 base and J dropped 0 bases, with 7 bases sitting between them. Per the germline V gene, CDR1 is LGHDT and CDR2 is YNNKEL (reference sequence). CDR3 size: 15 residues. The CDR3 here is CASSQGEYSNQPQHF. The CDR3 DNA follows: TGTGCCAGCAGCCAAGGGGAGTATAGCAATCAGCCCCAGCATTTT.

This clonotype was seen at least ten times. V gene TRBV18 combines with J gene TRBJ1-5, with TRBD1 identical over 8 bases. The CDR3 runs to 15 residues. V lost 5 bases to trimming and J lost 1 base; unmatched junction nucleotides: 4. Germline CDR1 KGHSH, CDR2 LQKENI. The CDR3 nucleotides are TGTGCCAGCTCATATGGACAGGGAAGCAATCAGCCCCAGCATTTT. Translating it yields CASSYGQGSNQPQHF.

This clonotype was observed a few times. The V call is TRBV7-2, the J call TRBJ2-1, with D uncertain. CDR1 is SGHTA, CDR2 FQGNSA, per germline. V lost 5 bases to trimming and J lost 3 bases, with 17 bases between them. This CDR3 is 16 amino acids long. The CDR3 DNA is TGTGCCAGCAGCCAGCTATCGGGCGGAGTCTACAATGAGCAGTTCTTC. Protein: CASSQLSGGVYNEQFF.